A selection of T cell receptor beta chains follows, all from one sample in a study of glioma-infiltrating T cells. TCRdb re-called the multiplex PCR reads through MiXCR, storing one row per CDR3 protein. This table has 300,000 to 400,000 distinct CDR3 sequences, about 40% appearing once. The sequenced sample was glioma tissue, nonneoplastic brain tissue, or PBMCs (not recorded which). These TCRs come from a human donor with low-grade glioma or glioblastoma, undergoing nonglioma brain surgery, or in good health (not recorded which). The CDR3 runs from the conserved cysteine through the conserved F or W. A D gene is named only where the DNA matches it firmly. Clone size is shown for a subset of rows, as once, few, many or a class of expanded clone.

clone_size	d_call	j_call	v_call	cdr3_nt	cdr3_aa
many	-	TRBJ2-3	TRBV28	TGTGCCAGCTTGACCCTAGGCGGCACAGATACGCAGTATTTT	CASLTLGGTDTQYF
-	-	TRBJ2-1	TRBV20-1	TGCAGTGCTAGATCACGGTCCGACTCCTACGAGCAGTTCTTC	CSARSRSDSYEQFF
many	-	TRBJ2-5	TRBV6-1	TGTGCCAGCACCGAGGAGACGTATGAGACCCAGTACTTC	CASTEETYETQYF
-	TRBD1	TRBJ1-4	TRBV10-3	TGTGCCATCGGGACAGGAAATGAAAAACTGTTTTTT	CAIGTGNEKLFF
many	-	TRBJ2-4	TRBV27	TGTGCCAGCACCCCCCGTGGGGTGGGGATCGAGGCCAAAAACATTCAGTACTTC	CASTPRGVGIEAKNIQYF
few	-	TRBJ1-5	TRBV2	TGTGCCAGCACGGGGAGGACAGCCTTCGGCAATCAGCCCCAGCATTTT	CASTGRTAFGNQPQHF
few	-	TRBJ1-1	TRBV6-5	TGTGCCAGCAGTTACCAGACTGAAGCTTTCTTT	CASSYQTEAFF
few	-	TRBJ1-2	TRBV12-3/TRBV12-4	TGTGCCAGCAGTTTGGGGGGCGCGGGCTATGGCTACACCTTC	CASSLGGAGYGYTF
-	-	TRBJ1-6	TRBV6-6	TGTGCCAGCAGTTCGTTCAATTCACCCCTCCACTTT	CASSSFNSPLHF
-	TRBD1	TRBJ1-1	TRBV28	TGTGCCAGCATGGGACAGGTTAGGGTCACTGAAGCTTTCTTT	CASMGQVRVTEAFF
many	TRBD1	TRBJ2-7	TRBV28	TGTGCCAGCAGTCTGACAGGGGGCAAATACGAGCAGTACTTC	CASSLTGGKYEQYF
-	-	TRBJ1-1	TRBV19	TGTGCCAGTAGTATGACGGGACGGAAACCCACTGAAGCTTTCTTT	CASSMTGRKPTEAFF
-	-	TRBJ1-5	TRBV7-2	TGTGCCAGCAGCACCTACAGGATTAGCAATCAGCCCCAGCATTTT	CASSTYRISNQPQHF
few	-	TRBJ2-2	TRBV20-1	TGCAGTGCTGAAGACGAGTCGAACACCGGGGAGCTGTTTTTT	CSAEDESNTGELFF
few	TRBD2	TRBJ2-7	TRBV20-1	TGCAGTGCTAGAGATCGCGAGACTAGCGGGGACTACGAGCAGTACTTC	CSARDRETSGDYEQYF
-	-	TRBJ1-2	TRBV5-4	TGTGCCAGCAGCTTGGACAGGGCAGCGTATGGCTATACCTTC	CASSLDRAAYGYTF
-	TRBD2	TRBJ2-5	TRBV7-2	TGTGCCAGCAGCTTAGCGCGAGCGGGAGGGCTTCGACAAGAGACCCAGTACTTC	CASSLARAGGLRQETQYF
few	-	TRBJ2-1	TRBV6-1	TGTGCCAGCAGTACGGGGATATTTATCAATGAGCAGTTCTTC	CASSTGIFINEQFF